The rows below give T cell receptor beta chains drawn from one sample of a study of post-analysis software for immune sequencing data. MiXCR was run by TCRdb on the PCR reads, yielding one entry per CDR3 protein. The table lists roughly 570,000 distinct CDR3 sequences, 34% of them singletons. The sequenced material came from blood. Receptor source: a girl aged 2-17 years with multiple sclerosis. The CDR3 runs from the conserved cysteine through the conserved F or W. D genes are given only for firm matches. Clone sizes are given selectively: once, few, many, or a class where the clone is expanded.

D gene	V gene	clone size	J gene	CDR3 DNA	CDR3 protein
TRBD2	TRBV3-1	NA	TRBJ2-3	TGTGCCAGCAGCCGAAAGCGGGGGGGCCTTACAGATACGCAGTATTTT	CASSRKRGGLTDTQYF
NA	TRBV20-1	few	TRBJ2-7	TGCAGTGCTAGAGGAGGGCTCGGGGGCGAGCAGTACTTC	CSARGGLGGEQYF
NA	TRBV20-1	few	TRBJ2-1	TGCAGTGCCCTCCAGCGGGTCAGCTCCTACAATGAGCAGTTCTTC	CSALQRVSSYNEQFF
NA	TRBV7-6	once	TRBJ1-1	TGTGCCAGCAGCCTTGACAGAAAGAACACTGAAGCTTTCTTT	CASSLDRKNTEAFF
NA	TRBV10-3	NA	TRBJ2-5	TGTGCCATCAGTGAGGAAACTAGCTGGGAGACCCAGTACTTC	CAISEETSWETQYF
TRBD1	TRBV7-9	many	TRBJ2-3	TGTGCCAGCAGCCCCGGGACAGGGGTAGATACGCAGTATTTT	CASSPGTGVDTQYF
NA	TRBV7-2	few	TRBJ2-5	TGTGCCAGCAGCTTGTGGGGGGCCGGAGAGACCCAGTACTTC	CASSLWGAGETQYF
NA	TRBV9	NA	TRBJ2-2	TGTGCCAGCAGCGAAAACACCGGGGAGCTGTTTTTT	CASSENTGELFF
NA	TRBV15	NA	TRBJ2-2	TGTGCCACCAGCAGGAAACTGACCGGGGAGCTGTTTTTT	CATSRKLTGELFF
TRBD2	TRBV3-1	NA	TRBJ2-1	TGTGCCAGCAGCCAAGCGGGGGGGCAGGTCAATGAGCAGTTCTTC	CASSQAGGQVNEQFF
TRBD1	TRBV6-6	few	TRBJ1-5	TGTGCCAGCAGATGGGACAGGGGAGGACAGCCCCAGCATTTT	CASRWDRGGQPQHF
NA	TRBV6-6	NA	TRBJ2-1	TGTGCCAGCAGCGAATCTCCGGCGTCTCGAGAGAAGCAGTTCTTC	CASSESPASREKQFF
TRBD1	TRBV15	few	TRBJ2-3	TGTGCCACCAGCAGAGGGACCGGGACAGGGGGTAAGAATACGCAGTATTTT	CATSRGTGTGGKNTQYF
NA	TRBV24-1	few	TRBJ2-1	TGTGCCACCAGTGATTCTCTGCGGGGTTCCTACAATGAGCAGTTCTTC	CATSDSLRGSYNEQFF
NA	TRBV13	NA	TRBJ2-5	TGTGCCAGCAGCTTACTATCAGCGTTAGAGACCCAGTACTTC	CASSLLSALETQYF
TRBD2	TRBV2	few	TRBJ2-1	TGTGCCACGGGAGGGACTAGCGGGAGTGAGCAGTTCTTC	CATGGTSGSEQFF
NA	TRBV7-9	few	TRBJ2-5	TGTGCCAGCAGCTTAGCGACCGGCCTAAGTCAAGAGACCCAGTACTTC	CASSLATGLSQETQYF
NA	TRBV6-1	NA	TRBJ2-4	TGTGCCAGCAGTGACGCGGGACAGATAGCCAAAAACATTCAGTACTTC	CASSDAGQIAKNIQYF
NA	TRBV18	few	TRBJ2-1	TGTGCCCGCTCACCACAGGGTAACCCCTACAATGAGCAGTTCTTC	CARSPQGNPYNEQFF